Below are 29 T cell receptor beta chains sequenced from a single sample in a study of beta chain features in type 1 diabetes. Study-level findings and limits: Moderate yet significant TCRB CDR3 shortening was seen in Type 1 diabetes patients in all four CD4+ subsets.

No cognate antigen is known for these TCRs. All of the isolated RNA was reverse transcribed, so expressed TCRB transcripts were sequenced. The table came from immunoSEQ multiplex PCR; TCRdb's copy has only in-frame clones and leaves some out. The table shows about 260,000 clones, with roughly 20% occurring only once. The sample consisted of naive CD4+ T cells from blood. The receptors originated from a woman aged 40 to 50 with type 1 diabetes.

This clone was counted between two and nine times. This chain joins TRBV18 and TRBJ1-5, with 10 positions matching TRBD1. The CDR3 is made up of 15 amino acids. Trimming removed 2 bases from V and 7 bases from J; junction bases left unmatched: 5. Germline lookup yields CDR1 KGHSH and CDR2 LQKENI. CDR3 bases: TGTGCCAGCTCACCAGGGGGACAGGGGATACAGCCCCAGCATTTT. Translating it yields CASSPGGQGIQPQHF.

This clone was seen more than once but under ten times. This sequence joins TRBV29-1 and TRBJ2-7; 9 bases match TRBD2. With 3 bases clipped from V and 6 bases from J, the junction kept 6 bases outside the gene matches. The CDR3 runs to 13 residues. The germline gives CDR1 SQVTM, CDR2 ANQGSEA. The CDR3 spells CSVDLRGGREQYF. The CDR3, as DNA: TGCAGCGTTGATCTGCGGGGGGGCCGCGAGCAGTACTTC.

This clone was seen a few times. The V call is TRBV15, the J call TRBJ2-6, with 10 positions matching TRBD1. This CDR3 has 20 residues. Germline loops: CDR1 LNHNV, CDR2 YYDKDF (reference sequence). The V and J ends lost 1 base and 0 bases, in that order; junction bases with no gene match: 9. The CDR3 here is CATSRAGTGAAASGANVLTF. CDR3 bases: TGTGCCACCAGCAGAGCGGGGACAGGGGCCGCAGCCTCTGGGGCCAACGTCCTGACTTTC. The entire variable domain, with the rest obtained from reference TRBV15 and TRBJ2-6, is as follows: DAMVIQNPRYQVTQFGKPVTLSCSQTLNHNVMYWYQQKSSQAPKLLFHYYDKDFNNEADTPDNFQSRRPNTSFCFLDIRSPGLGDTAMYLCATSRAGTGAAASGANVLTFGAGSRLTVL.

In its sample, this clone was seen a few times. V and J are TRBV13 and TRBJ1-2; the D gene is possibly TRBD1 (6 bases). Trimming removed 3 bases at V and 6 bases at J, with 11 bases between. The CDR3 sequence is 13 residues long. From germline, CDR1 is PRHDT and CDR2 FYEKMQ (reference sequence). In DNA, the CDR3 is TGTGCCAGCAGCTTTCAGGGGTTCGATGGCTACACCTTC. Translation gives CASSFQGFDGYTF.

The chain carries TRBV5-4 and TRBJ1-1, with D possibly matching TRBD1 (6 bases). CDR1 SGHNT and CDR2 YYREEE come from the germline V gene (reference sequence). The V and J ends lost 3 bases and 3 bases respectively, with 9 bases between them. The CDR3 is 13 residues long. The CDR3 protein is CASSSAGDTEAFF. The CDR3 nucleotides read TGTGCCAGCAGCTCGGCAGGGGACACTGAAGCTTTCTTT.

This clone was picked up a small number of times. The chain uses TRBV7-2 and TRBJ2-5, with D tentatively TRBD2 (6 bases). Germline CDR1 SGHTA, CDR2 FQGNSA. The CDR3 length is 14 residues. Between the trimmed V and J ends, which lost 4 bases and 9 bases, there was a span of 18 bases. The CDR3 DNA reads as TGTGCCAGCAGCTCCACCAGCACCGGCGGGGCCCAGTACTTC. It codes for CASSSTSTGGAQYF.

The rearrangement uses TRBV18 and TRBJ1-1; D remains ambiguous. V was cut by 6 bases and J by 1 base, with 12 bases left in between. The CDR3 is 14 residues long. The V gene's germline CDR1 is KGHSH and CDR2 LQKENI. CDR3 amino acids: CASSVGGRNTEAFF. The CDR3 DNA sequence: TGTGCCAGCTCGGTCGGTGGGAGGAACACTGAAGCTTTCTTT.

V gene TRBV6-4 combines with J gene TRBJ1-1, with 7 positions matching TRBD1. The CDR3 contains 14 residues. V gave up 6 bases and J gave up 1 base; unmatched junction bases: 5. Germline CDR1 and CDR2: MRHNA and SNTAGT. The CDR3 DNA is TGTGCCAGCAGGCGACAGGGTTCGAACACTGAAGCTTTCTTT. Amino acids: CASRRQGSNTEAFF.

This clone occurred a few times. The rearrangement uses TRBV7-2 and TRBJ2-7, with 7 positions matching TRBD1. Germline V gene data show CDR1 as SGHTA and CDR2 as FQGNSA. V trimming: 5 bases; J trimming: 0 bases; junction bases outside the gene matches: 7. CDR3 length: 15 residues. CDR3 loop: CASSPRKGASYEQYF. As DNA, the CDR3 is TGTGCCAGCAGCCCCCGTAAGGGGGCCTCCTACGAGCAGTACTTC.

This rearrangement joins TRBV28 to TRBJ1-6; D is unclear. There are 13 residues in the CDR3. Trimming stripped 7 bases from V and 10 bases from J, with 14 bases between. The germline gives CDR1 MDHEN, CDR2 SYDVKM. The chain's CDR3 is CASIGRRRSPLHF. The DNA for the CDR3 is TGTGCCAGCATTGGCAGGCGACGGTCACCCCTCCACTTT.

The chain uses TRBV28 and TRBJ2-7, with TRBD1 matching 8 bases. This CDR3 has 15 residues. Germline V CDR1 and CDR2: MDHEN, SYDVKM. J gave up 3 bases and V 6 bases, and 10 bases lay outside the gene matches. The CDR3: CASSLPTGANYEQYF. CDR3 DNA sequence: TGTGCCAGCAGCCTCCCGACAGGGGCTAACTACGAGCAGTACTTC. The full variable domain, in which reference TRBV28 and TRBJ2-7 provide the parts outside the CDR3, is DVKVTQSSRYLVKRTGEKVFLECVQDMDHENMFWYRQDPGLGLRLIYFSYDVKMKEKGDIPEGYSVSREKKERFSLILESASTNQTSMYLCASSLPTGANYEQYFGPGTRLTVT.

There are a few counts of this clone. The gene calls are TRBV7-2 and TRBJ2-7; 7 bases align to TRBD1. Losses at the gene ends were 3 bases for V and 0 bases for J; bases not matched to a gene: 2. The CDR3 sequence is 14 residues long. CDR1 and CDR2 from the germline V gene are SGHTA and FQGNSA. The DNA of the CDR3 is TGTGCCAGCAGCTTGGGACAGAGCTCCTACGAGCAGTACTTC. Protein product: CASSLGQSSYEQYF.

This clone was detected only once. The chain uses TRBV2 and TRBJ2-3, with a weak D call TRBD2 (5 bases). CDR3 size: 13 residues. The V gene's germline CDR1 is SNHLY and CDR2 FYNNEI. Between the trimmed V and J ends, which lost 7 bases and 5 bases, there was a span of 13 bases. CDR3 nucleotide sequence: TGTGCCAGCAATGGAGGCGAATTAGATACGCAGTATTTT. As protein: CASNGGELDTQYF.

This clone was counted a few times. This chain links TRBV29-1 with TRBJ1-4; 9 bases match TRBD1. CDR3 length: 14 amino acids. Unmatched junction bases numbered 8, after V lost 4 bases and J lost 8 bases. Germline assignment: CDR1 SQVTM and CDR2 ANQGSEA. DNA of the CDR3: TGCAGCGTTGGGCCGGGACAGGGAGAGGAAAAACTGTTTTTT. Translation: CSVGPGQGEEKLFF.

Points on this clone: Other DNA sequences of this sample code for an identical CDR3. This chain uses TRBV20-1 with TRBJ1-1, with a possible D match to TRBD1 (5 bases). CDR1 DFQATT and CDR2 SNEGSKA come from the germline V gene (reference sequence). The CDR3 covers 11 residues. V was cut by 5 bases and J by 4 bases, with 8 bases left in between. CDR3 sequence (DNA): TGCAGTGCTGGGGGGGGCACTGAAGCTTTCTTT. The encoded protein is CSAGGGTEAFF.

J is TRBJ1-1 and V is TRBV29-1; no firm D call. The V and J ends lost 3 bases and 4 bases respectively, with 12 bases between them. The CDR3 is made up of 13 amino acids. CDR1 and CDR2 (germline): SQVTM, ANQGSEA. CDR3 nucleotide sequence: TGCAGCGTTGACCGGGGTCGAGCCACTGAAGCTTTCTTT. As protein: CSVDRGRATEAFF. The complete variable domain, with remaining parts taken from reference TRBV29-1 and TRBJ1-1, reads SAVISQKPSRDICQRGTSLTIQCQVDSQVTMMFWYRQQPGQSLTLIATANQGSEATYESGFVIDKFPISRPNLTFSTLTVSNMSPEDSSIYLCSVDRGRATEAFFGQGTRLTVV.

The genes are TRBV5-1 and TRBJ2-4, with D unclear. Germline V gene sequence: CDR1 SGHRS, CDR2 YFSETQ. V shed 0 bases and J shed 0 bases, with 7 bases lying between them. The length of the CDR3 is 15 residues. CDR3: CASSLGSVAKNIQYF. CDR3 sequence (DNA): TGCGCCAGCAGCTTGGGGTCGGTAGCCAAAAACATTCAGTACTTC.

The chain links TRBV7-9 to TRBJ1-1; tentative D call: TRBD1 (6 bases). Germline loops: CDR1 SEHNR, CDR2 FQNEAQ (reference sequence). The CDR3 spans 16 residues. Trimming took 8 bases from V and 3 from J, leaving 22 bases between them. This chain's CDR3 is CASRRGGRTFYTEAFF. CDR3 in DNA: TGTGCCAGCCGAAGGGGGGGGCGGACATTCTACACTGAAGCTTTCTTT.

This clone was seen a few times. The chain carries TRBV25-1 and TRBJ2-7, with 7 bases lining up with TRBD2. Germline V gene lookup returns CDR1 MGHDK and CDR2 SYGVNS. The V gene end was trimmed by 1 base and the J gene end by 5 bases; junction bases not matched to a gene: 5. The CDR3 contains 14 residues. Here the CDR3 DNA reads TGTGCCAGCAGTGAATTCGGGGGGACCAACGAGCAGTACTTC. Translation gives CASSEFGGTNEQYF.

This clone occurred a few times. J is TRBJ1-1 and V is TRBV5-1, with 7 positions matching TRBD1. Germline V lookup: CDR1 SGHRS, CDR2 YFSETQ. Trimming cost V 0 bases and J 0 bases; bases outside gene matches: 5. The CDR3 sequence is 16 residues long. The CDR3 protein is CASSLGAGGMNTEAFF. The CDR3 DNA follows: TGCGCCAGCAGCTTGGGGGCAGGGGGTATGAACACTGAAGCTTTCTTT.

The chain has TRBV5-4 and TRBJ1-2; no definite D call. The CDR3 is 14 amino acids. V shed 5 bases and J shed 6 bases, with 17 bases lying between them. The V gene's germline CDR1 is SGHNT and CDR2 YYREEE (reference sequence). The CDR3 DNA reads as TGTGCCAGCAGACAGACGGGAGGGTTGGATGGCTACACCTTC. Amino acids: CASRQTGGLDGYTF.

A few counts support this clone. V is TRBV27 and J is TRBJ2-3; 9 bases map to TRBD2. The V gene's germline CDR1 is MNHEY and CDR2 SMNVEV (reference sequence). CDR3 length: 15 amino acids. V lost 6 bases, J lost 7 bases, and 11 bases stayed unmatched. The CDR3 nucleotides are TGTGCCAGCAGACTGGGACTAGCTCACAGATATACGCAGTATTTT. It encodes CASRLGLAHRYTQYF.

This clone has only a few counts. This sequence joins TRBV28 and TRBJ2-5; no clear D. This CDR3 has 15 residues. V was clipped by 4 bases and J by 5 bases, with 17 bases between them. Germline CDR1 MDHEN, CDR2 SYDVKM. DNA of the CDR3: TGTGCCAGCAGTTCCCCTGACTCAACCCGGGAGACCCAGTACTTC. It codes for CASSSPDSTRETQYF. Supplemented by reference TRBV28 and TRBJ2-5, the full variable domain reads DVKVTQSSRYLVKRTGEKVFLECVQDMDHENMFWYRQDPGLGLRLIYFSYDVKMKEKGDIPEGYSVSREKKERFSLILESASTNQTSMYLCASSSPDSTRETQYFGPGTRLLVL.

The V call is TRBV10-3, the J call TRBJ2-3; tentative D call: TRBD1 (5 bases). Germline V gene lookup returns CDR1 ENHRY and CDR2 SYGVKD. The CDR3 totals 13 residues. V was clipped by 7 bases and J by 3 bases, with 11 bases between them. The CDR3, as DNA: TGTGCCATCACGGGCAGGGAAACAGATACGCAGTATTTT. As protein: CAITGRETDTQYF.

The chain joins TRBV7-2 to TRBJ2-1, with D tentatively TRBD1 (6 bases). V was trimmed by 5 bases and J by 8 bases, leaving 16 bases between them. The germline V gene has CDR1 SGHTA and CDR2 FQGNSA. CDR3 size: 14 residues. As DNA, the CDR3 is TGTGCCAGCAGCCCGAGCGGACAGTTCCATGAGCAGTTCTTC. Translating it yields CASSPSGQFHEQFF. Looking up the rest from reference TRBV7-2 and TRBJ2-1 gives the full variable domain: GAGVSQSPSNKVTEKGKDVELRCDPISGHTALYWYRQSLGQGLEFLIYFQGNSAPDKSGLPSDRFSAERTGGSVSTLTIQRTQQEDSAVYLCASSPSGQFHEQFFGPGTRLTVL.

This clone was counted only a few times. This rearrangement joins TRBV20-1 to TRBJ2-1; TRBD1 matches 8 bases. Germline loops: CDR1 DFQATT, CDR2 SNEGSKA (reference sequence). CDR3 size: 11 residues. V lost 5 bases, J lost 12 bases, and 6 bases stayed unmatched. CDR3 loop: CSAPRGRGQFF. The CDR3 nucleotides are TGCAGTGCTCCCAGGGGGCGAGGGCAGTTCTTC.

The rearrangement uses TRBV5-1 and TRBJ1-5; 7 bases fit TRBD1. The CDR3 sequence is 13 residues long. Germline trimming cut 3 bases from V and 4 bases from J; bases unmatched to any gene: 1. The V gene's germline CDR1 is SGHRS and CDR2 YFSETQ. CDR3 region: CASSSGQNQPQHF. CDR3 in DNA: TGCGCCAGCAGCTCGGGACAGAATCAGCCCCAGCATTTT.

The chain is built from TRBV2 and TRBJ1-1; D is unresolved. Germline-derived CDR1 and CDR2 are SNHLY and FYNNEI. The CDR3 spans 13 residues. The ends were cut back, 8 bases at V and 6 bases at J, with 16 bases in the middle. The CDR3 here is CASQIPEVPEAFF. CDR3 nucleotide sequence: TGTGCCAGCCAGATCCCTGAGGTCCCTGAAGCTTTCTTT.

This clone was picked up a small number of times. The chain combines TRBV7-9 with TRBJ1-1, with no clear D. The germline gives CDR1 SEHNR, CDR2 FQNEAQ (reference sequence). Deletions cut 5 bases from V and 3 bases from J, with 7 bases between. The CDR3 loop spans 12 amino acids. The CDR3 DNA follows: TGTGCCAGCAGCCTCGAGGACACTGAAGCTTTCTTT. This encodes CASSLEDTEAFF.